This T cell receptor beta chain was observed in a study of T-cell memory formation after mild COVID-19. Looking at the study overall: The study found TCR clusters largely donor specific. Points from the study as a whole: Pre-infection memory already had some responding clones, implying cross-reactive memory joined.

A note on this clonotype: The target antigen is unknown.

Germline assignment: CDR1 DFQATT and CDR2 SNEGSKA (reference sequence). The length of the CDR3 is 14 residues. Trimming at V came to 6 bases and at J to 3 bases, leaving 8 bases not matched to a gene. Researchers used 5'RACE with constant-segment primers to make TCR alpha and TCR beta cDNA libraries that carry sample barcodes and UMIs. TCRdb reanalysed the 5' RACE reads using MiXCR and keeps one entry per CDR3 protein. The sample lists over 450,000 distinct CDR3 sequences; around 21% were seen once. The chain uses TRBV20-1 and TRBJ1-5; 7 bases are shared with TRBD1. The material sequenced was PBMCs or a T cell subset sorted from them (not recorded which). The receptor was derived from an adult woman who had mild COVID-19 (a few samples of this study predate the infection). Cell type and time point are not known. The CDR3 nucleotides read TGCAGTGCCCGCGGGACAGAATTCAATCAGCCCCAGCATTTT. Translating gives CSARGTEFNQPQHF.